The 26 T cell receptor beta chains below all came from one sample that was sequenced in a study of T cells in localized non-small cell lung cancer (dated by TCRdb to 2020 to 2022). Libraries were prepared through the immunoSEQ multiplex PCR assay. The table was pulled from immuneACCESS by TCRdb, which kept in-frame rearrangements only. Such tables lose some clones; where checked, under half of the loss comes from unresolved V genes, and the rest has no known cause. This sample holds under 20,000 clones; around nine tenths were observed only once. The ten largest clones capture 8% to 9.5% of the sample. Sequences were derived from peripheral blood, sampled before any cancer treatment. Source of these receptors: a man aged 40 to 75 with stage I lung adenocarcinoma.

The chain has TRBV19 and TRBJ2-3; D is possibly TRBD1 (6 bases). The CDR3 covers 14 residues. Germline CDR1 and CDR2: LNHDA and SQIVND (reference sequence). Trimming removed 3 bases from V and 1 base from J, with 8 bases in between. The CDR3 sequence is CASSIEGGTDTQYF. In DNA, the CDR3 is TGTGCCAGTAGTATTGAGGGGGGCACAGATACGCAGTATTTT.

This clone showed up just a few times. The V and J genes are TRBV6-1 and TRBJ2-1, with D unclear. The CDR3 is 14 residues long. Germline CDR1 MNHNS, CDR2 SASEGT. Trimming took 4 bases from V and 2 from J, leaving 9 bases between them. The CDR3 sequence is CASSAASAYNEQFF. For the CDR3, the DNA is TGTGCCAGCAGTGCGGCTAGTGCCTACAATGAGCAGTTCTTC.

The V gene is TRBV4-2, the J gene TRBJ2-3; D unclear. This CDR3 has 14 residues. The germline V gene encodes CDR1 LGHNA and CDR2 YNFKEQ. V lost 1 base and J lost 4, with 9 bases in between. The CDR3: CASSQGLYADTQYF. The CDR3 region has the DNA TGTGCCAGCAGCCAAGGACTCTACGCAGATACGCAGTATTTT.

The chain has TRBV5-4 and TRBJ2-7; TRBD1 agrees at 10 bases. This CDR3 region has 15 residues. Per germline, CDR1 SGHNT and CDR2 YYREEE (reference sequence). After removal of 4 bases from V and 1 base from J, the junction contained 5 bases not matched to a gene. The CDR3 coding sequence is TGTGCCAGCAGCCTGGGACAGGGGCAATCCTACGAGCAGTACTTC. Amino acid sequence: CASSLGQGQSYEQYF.

The chain links TRBV19 to TRBJ1-6; the D gene is possibly TRBD1 (6 bases). Trimming left V 5 bases short and J 7 bases short, with 15 bases between. CDR1 and CDR2 from the germline V gene are LNHDA and SQIVND (reference sequence). The CDR3 is 15 amino acids. This chain's CDR3 is CASSSPGHPNSPLHF. CDR3 nucleotide sequence: TGTGCCAGTAGTTCGCCGGGACACCCAAATTCACCCCTCCACTTT.

V usage is TRBV5-6 and J usage is TRBJ2-7, with 7 bases fitting TRBD1. CDR3 length: 15 residues. The trim removed 4 bases at V and 0 bases at J, leaving 7 bases unmatched. Germline-derived CDR1 and CDR2 are SGHDT and YYEEEE. Here the CDR3 DNA reads TGTGCCAGCAGCGCCCCCCGGGACAGCTCCTACGAGCAGTACTTC. Translated: CASSAPRDSSYEQYF.

The chain is built from TRBV5-1 and TRBJ2-1; D assignment may be TRBD1 or TRBD2 (5 bases each). CDR3 length equals 15 residues. V lost 2 bases to trimming and J lost 8 bases, with 17 bases between them. CDR1 SGHRS and CDR2 YFSETQ come from the germline V gene. CDR3 sequence (DNA): TGCGCCAGCAGCTTAACCGCCGGGACGATATATGAGCAGTTCTTC. Residues: CASSLTAGTIYEQFF.

The J gene is TRBJ2-3, the V gene TRBV4-1, with D possibly matching TRBD2 (7 bases). This CDR3 is built from 16 residues. Trimming cost V 1 base and J 5 bases, with 16 bases left between them. Germline values: CDR1 MGHRA, CDR2 YSYEKL. The CDR3 sequence is CASSQGVGGAGDTQYF. The DNA of the CDR3 is TGCGCCAGCAGCCAAGGAGTTGGGGGGGCCGGAGATACGCAGTATTTT.

This sequence joins TRBV7-3 and TRBJ1-1; D gene uncertain. CDR1 is SGHTA and CDR2 is FQGTGA in the germline V gene. The CDR3 is 13 amino acids. V lost 0 bases and J 4 bases, leaving 6 bases between the germline ends. The CDR3 nucleotides are TGTGCCAGCAGCTTAACGTGGGGCACTGAAGCTTTCTTT. Translating gives CASSLTWGTEAFF.

In this sample, this clone turned up once. The chain uses TRBV6-4 and TRBJ1-2; possibly TRBD1 for D (5 bases). Germline values: CDR1 MRHNA, CDR2 SNTAGT. This CDR3 spans 14 amino acids. Trimming stripped 5 bases from V and 3 bases from J, with 13 bases between. CDR3 sequence (DNA): TGTGCCAGCAGTCCAGGGATAGGGGACTATGGCTACACCTTC. Translating gives CASSPGIGDYGYTF.

This chain links TRBV6-1 with TRBJ1-2; possibly TRBD1 for D (6 bases). CDR3 length: 16 amino acids. Trimming removed 0 bases at V and 3 bases at J, with 14 bases between. Per germline, CDR1 MNHNS and CDR2 SASEGT. The CDR3 protein is CASSEAYREDDYGYTF. The CDR3 nucleotides read TGTGCCAGCAGTGAAGCGTACAGGGAGGATGACTATGGCTACACCTTC.

This chain connects TRBV14 to TRBJ1-4, with D maybe TRBD1 (6 bases). Germline-derived CDR1 and CDR2 are SGHDN and FVKESK. Trimming removed 4 bases from V and 10 bases from J, with 13 bases in between. The CDR3 sequence is 13 residues long. The CDR3 DNA reads TGTGCCAGCAGCCTGCCAGGGGCGGGAAAACTGTTTTTT. Its translation: CASSLPGAGKLFF.

The chain uses TRBV27 and TRBJ2-7; the D gene is possibly TRBD1 (6 bases). V was clipped by 1 base and J by 5 bases, with 9 bases between them. Germline-derived CDR1 and CDR2 are MNHEY and SMNVEV (reference sequence). There are 13 residues in the CDR3. This chain's CDR3 is CASSLLNRDEQYF. CDR3 coding DNA: TGTGCCAGCAGTTTATTGAACAGGGACGAGCAGTACTTC.

Written as DNA, the CDR3 is TGCGCCAGCAGCTTCGGGGACCGACAGGGAGGATCTGAAGCTTTCTTT. It encodes CASSFGDRQGGSEAFF. The rearrangement joins TRBV5-1 to TRBJ1-1; 7 nucleotides align to TRBD1. The CDR3 totals 16 residues. Germline-derived CDR1 and CDR2 are SGHRS and YFSETQ. V trimming: 2 bases; J trimming: 6 bases; junction bases outside the gene matches: 13.

V and J are TRBV2 and TRBJ1-4; no clear D gene. Per germline, CDR1 SNHLY and CDR2 FYNNEI. Trimming took 2 bases from V and 8 from J, leaving 6 bases between them. The CDR3 is 12 amino acids. Here the CDR3 reads CASSEPQEKLFF. The CDR3 nucleotides are TGTGCCAGCAGTGAACCCCAGGAAAAACTGTTTTTT.

V gene TRBV6-5 combines with J gene TRBJ2-1; D is possibly TRBD2 (6 bases). V was shortened by 7 bases and J by 3 bases, with 13 bases between the two germline ends. This CDR3 contains 14 residues. Looked up from germline, CDR1 is MNHEY and CDR2 is SVGAGI. In DNA form, the CDR3 reads TGTGCCAGCATTTCGGGAGCTAACTACAATGAGCAGTTCTTC. This encodes CASISGANYNEQFF.

Regarding this clone: One junction end disagrees with the germline gene, perhaps due to a read error. The chain uses TRBV7-6 and TRBJ2-7; no clear D gene. Germline CDR1 SGHVS, CDR2 FNYEAQ. CDR3 size: 13 residues. The CDR3 bases are TGTGCCAGCAGCTTGCAGAACAACTACGAACAGTACTTC. Its protein is CASSLQNNYEQYF.

The CDR3 DNA is TGTGCCAGCAGCCCCCCTCGGGGCCCACGCTATGGCTACACCTTC. This gives the protein CASSPPRGPRYGYTF. The chain links TRBV7-2 to TRBJ1-2; D perhaps matches TRBD1 (5 bases). This CDR3 has 15 amino acids. Germline V gene lookup returns CDR1 SGHTA and CDR2 FQGNSA. V was trimmed by 5 bases and J by 4 bases, leaving 17 bases between them.

The CDR3, as DNA: TGTGCCAGTAGTCACGGGACACGGACCTACGAGCAGTACTTC. It specifies CASSHGTRTYEQYF. The V and J genes are TRBV19 and TRBJ2-7; a possible D gene is TRBD1 (6 bases). V lost 5 bases and J 2 bases, leaving 13 bases between the germline ends. The V gene's germline CDR1 is LNHDA and CDR2 SQIVND (reference sequence). The CDR3 consists of 14 residues.

This chain connects TRBV29-1 to TRBJ1-2; D is possibly TRBD1 (6 bases). This CDR3 has 14 amino acids. Germline CDR1 and CDR2: SQVTM and ANQGSEA. Trimming took off 3 bases at V and 1 base at J, with 12 bases between the two ends. CDR3: CSVDGDTSNYGYTF. DNA for the CDR3: TGCAGCGTTGATGGGGACACAAGTAACTATGGCTACACCTTC. Full variable domain (remainder filled in from reference TRBV29-1 and TRBJ1-2): SAVISQKPSRDICQRGTSLTIQCQVDSQVTMMFWYRQQPGQSLTLIATANQGSEATYESGFVIDKFPISRPNLTFSTLTVSNMSPEDSSIYLCSVDGDTSNYGYTFGSGTRLTVV.

V gene TRBV10-3 combines with J gene TRBJ1-3, with D unresolved. CDR1 is ENHRY and CDR2 is SYGVKD in the germline V gene. The CDR3 loop spans 14 amino acids. Trimming left V 8 bases short and J 4 bases short, with 15 bases between. CDR3 DNA: TGTGCCATCCGTAAGACGGATACAGGAAACACCATATATTTT. Residues: CAIRKTDTGNTIYF.

This chain uses TRBV5-6 with TRBJ1-2, with D possibly being TRBD1 (5 bases). This CDR3 comprises 16 residues. Germline V gives CDR1 SGHDT, CDR2 YYEEEE. V was trimmed by 2 bases and J by 0 bases, leaving 14 bases between them. The CDR3 protein is CASSFMDTNPNYGYTF. Here the CDR3 DNA reads TGTGCCAGCAGCTTTATGGACACCAATCCTAACTATGGCTACACCTTC.

The chain joins TRBV6-5 to TRBJ2-4, with TRBD1 identical over 7 bases. Losses at the gene ends were 2 bases for V and 5 bases for J; bases not matched to a gene: 0. Per the germline V gene, CDR1 is MNHEY and CDR2 is SVGAGI. The CDR3 runs 13 residues. CDR3 nucleotide sequence: TGTGCCAGCAGTTACGACAGGGAAAACATTCAGTACTTC. Translation gives CASSYDRENIQYF.

This chain connects TRBV9 to TRBJ2-1; 10 bases agree with TRBD2. V trimming: 4 bases; J trimming: 7 bases; junction bases outside the gene matches: 5. Germline V CDR1 and CDR2: SGDLS, YYNGEE. This CDR3 is built from 14 residues. In DNA form, the CDR3 reads TGTGCCAGCAGCTCATCTAGCGGGGGAAATGAGCAGTTCTTC. This translates into CASSSSSGGNEQFF.

V is TRBV19 and J is TRBJ2-2; D is unresolved. The CDR3 spans 12 residues. Between the trimmed V and J ends, which lost 6 bases and 4 bases, there was a span of 6 bases. CDR1 is LNHDA, CDR2 SQIVND, per germline (reference sequence). CDR3 residues: CASRPFTGELFF. CDR3 DNA: TGTGCCAGTAGACCATTCACCGGGGAGCTGTTTTTT.

This chain links TRBV25-1 with TRBJ2-5, with D perhaps matching TRBD1 (7 bases). CDR3 length: 15 residues. The V end was cut by 0 bases, the J end by 5 bases, with 13 bases between. Germline values: CDR1 MGHDK, CDR2 SYGVNS. The CDR3 loop is CASSEYGRGAETQYF. The CDR3 DNA is TGTGCCAGCAGTGAATATGGCAGGGGGGCGGAGACCCAGTACTTC.